The present T cell receptor (beta chain) was sequenced within a study of graft-versus-host responses after intestinal transplantation. Study details: Transplant recipients had multivisceral, liver-intestinal, or isolated intestinal grafts.

Findings and limits, study-wide: In patients with graft-donor T cell macrochimerism, allograft graft-versus-host to host-versus-graft clonal ratios were high. Early post-transplant HvG declines showed an association with peak circulating GvH clone levels.

On this clone: What it recognizes is unknown.

The protocol was immunoSEQ multiplex PCR, while the TCRdb copy is restricted to in-frame clones and leaves out a portion. The sample shows 60,000 to 70,000 clones, about 89% of them seen only once. From germline, CDR1 is SGHTA and CDR2 FQGTGA. The CDR3 totals 16 residues. V lost 2 bases to trimming and J lost 1 base, with 13 bases between them. Intraepithelial and lamina propria lymphocytes were freed from processed graft tissue. The V gene is TRBV7-3, the J gene TRBJ2-3; D gene ambiguous. The clonotype comes from a human patient who received an intestinal transplant, so some T cells may come from the graft donor. This material consisted of ileum tissue, taken 350 to 400 days after transplant. The DNA for the CDR3 is TGTGCCAGCAGCTTAGGTGTCGGAACGGGCACAGATACGCAGTATTTT. Its protein is CASSLGVGTGTDTQYF.